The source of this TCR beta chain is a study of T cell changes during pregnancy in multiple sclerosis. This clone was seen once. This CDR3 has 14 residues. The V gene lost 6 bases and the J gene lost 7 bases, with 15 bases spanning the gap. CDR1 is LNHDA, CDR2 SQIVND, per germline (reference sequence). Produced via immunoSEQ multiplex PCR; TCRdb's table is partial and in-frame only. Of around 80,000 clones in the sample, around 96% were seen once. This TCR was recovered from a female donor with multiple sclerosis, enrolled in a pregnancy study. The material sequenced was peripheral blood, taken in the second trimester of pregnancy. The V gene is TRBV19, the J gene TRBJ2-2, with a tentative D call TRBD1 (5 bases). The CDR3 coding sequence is TGTGCCAGTAGATATACAGGACACGGCGGGGAGCTGTTTTTT. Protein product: CASRYTGHGGELFF.